This T cell receptor (beta chain) comes out of a study of blood T cell repertoires in COVID-19. Per the authors' pipeline: Amplifying reference gene primers gave estimates of nucleated cell counts. Measured with immunoSEQ multiplex PCR; TCRdb has only the in-frame clones, and not every one. V and J calls plus clone size are reproduced from that table; the DNA served to infer D and trimming. This sample has 250,000 to 350,000 clones, with about 89% found just once. The CDR3 runs 15 residues. Per the germline V gene, CDR1 is SNHLY and CDR2 is FYNNEI. After removal of 3 bases from V and 6 bases from J, the junction contained 3 bases not matched to a gene.

The sequencing sample was made of peripheral blood. This clonotype was sampled from a man aged 25 to 40 with acute or convalescent COVID-19. The V gene is TRBV2, the J gene TRBJ1-6; 9 positions match TRBD1. The CDR3 nucleotides read TGTGCCAGCAGTGACACAGGGGGCTTTAATTCACCCCTCCACTTT. Translation: CASSDTGGFNSPLHF. Drawing the rest from reference TRBV2 and TRBJ1-6, the complete variable domain is EPEVTQTPSHQVTQMGQEVILRCVPISNHLYFYWYRQILGQKVEFLVSFYNNEISEKSEIFDDQFSVERPDGSNFTLKIRSTKLEDSAMYFCASSDTGGFNSPLHFGNGTRLTVT.